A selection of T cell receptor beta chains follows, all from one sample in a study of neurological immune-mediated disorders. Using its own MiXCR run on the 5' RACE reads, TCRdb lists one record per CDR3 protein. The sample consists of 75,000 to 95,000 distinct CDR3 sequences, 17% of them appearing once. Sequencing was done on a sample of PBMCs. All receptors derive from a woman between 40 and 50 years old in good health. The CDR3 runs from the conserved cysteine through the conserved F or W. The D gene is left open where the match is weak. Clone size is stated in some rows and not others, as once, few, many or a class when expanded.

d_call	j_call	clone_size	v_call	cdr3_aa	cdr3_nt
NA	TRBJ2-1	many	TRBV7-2	CASSPPSRSYNEQFF	TGTGCCAGCAGCCCCCCATCTAGGTCCTACAATGAGCAGTTCTTC
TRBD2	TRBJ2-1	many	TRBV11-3	CASSLVASGGAHEQFF	TGTGCCAGCAGCTTAGTTGCTAGCGGGGGGGCCCATGAGCAGTTCTTC
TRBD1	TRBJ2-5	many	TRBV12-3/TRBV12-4	CASSRTDGTAQETQYF	TGTGCCAGCAGCCGTACCGACGGGACAGCCCAAGAGACCCAGTACTTC
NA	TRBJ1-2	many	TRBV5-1	CASSLTPGVSSGYTF	TGCGCCAGCAGCTTGACACCGGGAGTGTCTTCAGGCTACACCTTC
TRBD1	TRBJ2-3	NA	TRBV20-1	CSADPGGADTQYF	TGCAGTGCGGACCCAGGGGGCGCAGATACGCAGTATTTT
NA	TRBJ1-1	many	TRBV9	CASSVVGEDTEAFF	TGTGCCAGCAGCGTAGTGGGAGAGGACACTGAAGCTTTCTTT
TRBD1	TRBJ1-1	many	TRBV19	CASRRTGSGTEAFF	TGTGCCAGTAGGCGGACAGGGTCGGGCACTGAAGCTTTCTTT
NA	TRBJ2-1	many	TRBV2	CARSEQFF	TGTGCCAGGTCGGAGCAGTTCTTC
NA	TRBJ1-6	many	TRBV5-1	CASSLDSLNNSPLHF	TGCGCCAGCAGCCTGGACAGTTTGAATAATTCACCCCTCCACTTT
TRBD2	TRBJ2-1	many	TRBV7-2	CASSFRAGASYNEQFF	TGTGCCAGCAGCTTTCGAGCGGGAGCCTCCTACAATGAGCAGTTCTTC
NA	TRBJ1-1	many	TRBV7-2	CASSLKRGGAEVAFF	TGTGCCAGCAGCTTAAAGCGCGGGGGGGCTGAGGTAGCTTTCTTT
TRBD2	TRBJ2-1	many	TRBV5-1	CASSPLAGGVNEQFF	TGCGCCAGCAGTCCACTAGCGGGGGGAGTGAATGAGCAGTTCTTC
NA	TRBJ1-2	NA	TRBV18	CASSPTDLDIGYTF	TGTGCCAGCTCACCAACAGACTTGGACATAGGCTACACCTTC
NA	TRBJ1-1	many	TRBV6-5	CASSYSMQGNSEAFF	TGTGCCAGCAGTTACTCGATGCAGGGTAATTCTGAAGCTTTCTTT
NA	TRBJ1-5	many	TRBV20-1	CSARVPGLPGQPQHF	TGCAGTGCTAGAGTCCCGGGACTACCTGGGCAGCCCCAGCATTTT
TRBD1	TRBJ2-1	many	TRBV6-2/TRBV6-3	CASIPPGQTNNEQFF	TGTGCCAGCATACCCCCGGGACAGACCAACAATGAGCAGTTCTTC
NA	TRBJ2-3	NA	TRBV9	CASSVGQWGQSTDTQYF	TGTGCCAGCAGCGTAGGCCAGTGGGGCCAGAGCACAGATACACAGTATTTT
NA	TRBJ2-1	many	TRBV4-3	CASSQDQGLEQFF	TGCGCCAGCAGCCAAGATCAAGGGCTTGAGCAGTTCTTC
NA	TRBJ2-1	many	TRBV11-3	CASSLAFGGVGDNEQFF	TGTGCCAGCAGCTTGGCTTTCGGGGGCGTAGGAGACAATGAGCAGTTCTTC
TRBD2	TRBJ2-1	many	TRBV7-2	CASSLPLAGGLSYNEQFF	TGTGCCAGCAGCCTTCCACTAGCGGGGGGACTTTCCTACAATGAGCAGTTCTTC
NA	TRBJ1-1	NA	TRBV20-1	CSARDLAWDSGTEAFF	TGCAGTGCTAGAGATTTGGCCTGGGATTCTGGGACTGAAGCTTTCTTT
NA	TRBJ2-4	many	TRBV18	CASSPPSGAAKNIQYF	TGTGCCAGCTCACCCCCTTCAGGGGCCGCCAAAAACATTCAGTACTTC
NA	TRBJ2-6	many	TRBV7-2	CASSASYGAGSGANVLTF	TGTGCCAGCAGCGCCAGTTACGGGGCCGGCTCTGGGGCCAACGTCCTGACTTTC
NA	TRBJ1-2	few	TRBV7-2	CASSSDLWDFRQGYTF	TGTGCCAGCAGCTCAGACCTATGGGACTTCCGGCAGGGCTACACCTTC
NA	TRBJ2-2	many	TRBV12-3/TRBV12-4	CASSLGRGNANTGELFF	TGTGCCAGCAGTTTAGGGCGGGGAAACGCGAACACCGGGGAGCTGTTTTTT
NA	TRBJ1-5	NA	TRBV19	CASIIDVDQPQHF	TGTGCCAGTATTATCGACGTAGACCAGCCCCAGCATTTT
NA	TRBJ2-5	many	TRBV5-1	CASLRGAPLPGETQYF	TGCGCCAGCCTTCGGGGGGCCCCACTCCCCGGAGAGACCCAGTACTTC
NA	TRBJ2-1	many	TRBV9	CASSVSEGWSYNEQFF	TGTGCCAGCAGCGTAAGTGAGGGTTGGTCCTACAATGAGCAGTTCTTC
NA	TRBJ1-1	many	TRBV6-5	CASSPWGEGNTEAFF	TGTGCCAGCAGTCCTTGGGGGGAGGGGAACACTGAAGCTTTCTTT
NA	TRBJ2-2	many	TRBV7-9	CASSPMKGTGELFF	TGTGCCAGCAGCCCAATGAAGGGCACCGGGGAGCTGTTTTTT
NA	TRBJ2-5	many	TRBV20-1	CSASLSQETQYF	TGCAGTGCCTCCCTATCCCAAGAGACCCAGTACTTC
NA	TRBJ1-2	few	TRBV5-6	CASSIPGTDYVALYTF	TGTGCCAGCAGCATTCCCGGGACGGATTATGTGGCTCTCTACACCTTC
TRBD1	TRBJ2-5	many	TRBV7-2	CASSSTGTGAGETQYF	TGTGCCAGCAGCTCGACCGGGACAGGGGCTGGGGAGACCCAGTACTTC
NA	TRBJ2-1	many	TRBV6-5	CASSYFSSSSYNEQFF	TGTGCCAGCAGTTACTTCAGCTCCAGCTCCTACAATGAGCAGTTCTTC
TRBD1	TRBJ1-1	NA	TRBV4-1	CASSPGGGRDTEAFF	TGCGCCAGCAGCCCGGGAGGGGGCCGTGACACTGAAGCTTTCTTT
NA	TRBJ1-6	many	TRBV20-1	CSAPDRFYNSPLHF	TGCAGTGCTCCCGACAGATTTTATAATTCACCCCTCCACTTT
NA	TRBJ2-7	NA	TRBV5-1	CASSHWGGTADSAEGSEQYF	TGCGCCAGCAGCCACTGGGGCGGGACGGCAGACTCGGCGGAGGGATCCGAGCAGTACTTC
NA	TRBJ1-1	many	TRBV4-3	CASSQDMGILEAFF	TGCGCCAGCAGCCAAGATATGGGAATTCTGGAAGCTTTCTTT
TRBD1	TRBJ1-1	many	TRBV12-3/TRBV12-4	CASSPQDRANTEAFF	TGTGCCAGCAGTCCCCAGGACAGGGCGAACACTGAAGCTTTCTTT
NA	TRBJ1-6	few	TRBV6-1	CASSASDSRNSPLHF	TGTGCCAGCAGTGCATCGGACAGTAGAAATTCACCCCTCCACTTT
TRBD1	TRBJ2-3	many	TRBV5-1	CASSGQGQGTDTQYF	TGCGCCAGCAGCGGACAGGGGCAGGGCACAGATACGCAGTATTTT
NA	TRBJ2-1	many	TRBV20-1	CSASHGGKQFF	TGCAGTGCTAGTCACGGGGGCAAGCAGTTCTTC
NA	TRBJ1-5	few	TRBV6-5	CASSRTPGTVSNQPQHF	TGTGCCAGCAGCCGAACCCCCGGGACGGTTAGCAATCAGCCCCAGCATTTT
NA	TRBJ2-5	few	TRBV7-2	CASSLASIQETQYF	TGTGCCAGCAGCTTAGCGAGTATACAAGAGACCCAGTACTTC
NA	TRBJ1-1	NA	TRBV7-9	CASSPTTGRGTEAFF	TGTGCCAGCAGCCCAACAACGGGGCGCGGGACTGAAGCTTTCTTT
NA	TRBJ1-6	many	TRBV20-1	CSARARGMYSPLHF	TGCAGTGCTAGAGCCCGAGGGATGTACTCACCCCTCCACTTT
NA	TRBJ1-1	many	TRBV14	CASSEGVNTEAFF	TGTGCCAGCAGCGAGGGGGTGAACACTGAAGCTTTCTTT
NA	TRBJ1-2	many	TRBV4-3	CASSQDRQLDYGYTF	TGCGCCAGCAGCCAAGATCGACAGCTTGACTATGGCTACACCTTC
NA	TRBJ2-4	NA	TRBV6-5	CASSYSGQAKNIQYF	TGTGCCAGCAGTTACTCAGGACAGGCCAAAAACATTCAGTACTTC
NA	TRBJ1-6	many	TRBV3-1	CASSLSRRLNGGSYNSPLHF	TGTGCCAGCAGCCTGTCCCGAAGGCTTAACGGAGGTTCCTATAATTCACCCCTCCACTTT
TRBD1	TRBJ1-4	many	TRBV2	CASYPGTGDEKLFF	TGTGCCAGCTACCCAGGGACAGGGGACGAAAAACTGTTTTTT
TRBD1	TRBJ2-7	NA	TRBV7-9	CASSRGQGKSYEQYF	TGTGCCAGCAGCCGAGGACAGGGAAAGTCCTACGAGCAGTACTTC
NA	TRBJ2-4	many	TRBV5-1	CASIKSPGSTNIQYF	TGCGCCAGCATCAAAAGCCCGGGTTCAACAAACATTCAGTACTTC
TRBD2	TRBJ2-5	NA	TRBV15	CTTRTGGQETQYF	TGTACCACCCGTACCGGGGGGCAAGAGACCCAGTACTTC
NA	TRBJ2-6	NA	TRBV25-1	CASSEYSGANVLTF	TGTGCCAGCAGTGAATATTCTGGGGCCAACGTCCTGACTTTC
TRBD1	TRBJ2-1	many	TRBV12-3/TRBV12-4	CASTVIQGSEQFF	TGTGCCAGCACCGTGATACAGGGGTCTGAGCAGTTCTTC
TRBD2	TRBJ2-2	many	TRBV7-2	CASSPRLAGGLFTGELFF	TGTGCCAGCAGCCCGAGACTAGCGGGGGGGCTTTTCACCGGGGAGCTGTTTTTT
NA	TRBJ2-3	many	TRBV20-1	CSATPSTQDHTDTQYF	TGCAGTGCTACCCCTTCGACCCAAGATCACACAGATACGCAGTATTTT
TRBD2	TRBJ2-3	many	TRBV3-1	CASSPLGAGGGDTQYF	TGTGCCAGCAGCCCCCTAGGAGCGGGGGGTGGAGATACGCAGTATTTT
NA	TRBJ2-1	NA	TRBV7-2	CASSSRGGPYEQFF	TGTGCCAGCAGCTCCAGAGGGGGACCCTACGAACAGTTCTTC